This T cell receptor beta chain was captured in a study of blood T cells in healthy people across ages. At the level of the study: Researchers report that template switching captured about one barcoded beta molecule per two T cells.

Total RNA amounts of at least 5 micrograms were extracted per sample. The use of a sample-barcoded 5' primer and a J-beta primer mix characterized a second PCR of roughly 6 to 11 cycles. TCRdb processed the 5' RACE reads anew with MiXCR; each CDR3 protein has one entry. The table has roughly 1,700,000 distinct CDR3 sequences, roughly 27% seen once. This clonotype was obtained from a woman between 25 and 40 years old in good health. Input material: blood.

As DNA, the CDR3 is TGTGCCATCGAGGACAGGGGCTACGAGCAGTACTTC. It is translated as CAIEDRGYEQYF. The rearrangement joins TRBV10-3 to TRBJ2-4; 9 bases agree with TRBD1. The assigned J gene may be wrong: the sequence end matches TRBJ2-7 better. The CDR3 extends over 12 amino acids. The germline gives CDR1 ENHRY, CDR2 SYGVKD.